This T cell receptor (beta chain) was captured by sequencing in a study of T cell responses to AZD1222 COVID-19 vaccine. The overall study: Pooling of second doses given at about 4 or about 12 weeks was done. Overall study results and limits: As reported, nearly half of all spike-specific TCRs target variant regions that are unmutated. There were mostly white British donors and more females than males, and clonal diversity was possibly underestimated. Following two doses of AZD1222, Spike-specific TCR breadth and depth rose.

The table lists this clone with a count of one. Its specificity is unknown. Libraries were prepared by immunoSEQ multiplex PCR; TCRdb keeps only in-frame clonotypes and omits some of them. The sample has 150,000 to 200,000 clones, over 85% seen once. The J segment lost 3 bases and the V segment lost 1 base, leaving 7 bases of the junction unmatched. The length of the CDR3 is 16 residues. Per germline, CDR1 LGHDT and CDR2 YNNKEL (reference sequence). The chain carries TRBV3-1 (or the pseudogene TRBV3-2) and TRBJ2-7, with TRBD1 matching over 9 bases. This specimen consisted of peripheral blood, obtained on day 0 of AZD1222 vaccination. The TCR originated in an adult in good health. CDR3 amino acids: CASSQVHRGRDYEQYF. CDR3 nucleotide sequence: TGTGCCAGCAGCCAAGTGCACAGGGGGCGCGACTACGAGCAGTACTTC.